This is a list of T cell receptor beta chains from one sample in a study of T cell changes during pregnancy in multiple sclerosis. The data were produced by immunoSEQ multiplex PCR, yet TCRdb's version contains in-frame clones alone and is incomplete. The sample lists around 56,000 clones; around 91% were seen once. The sequences come from peripheral blood, collected after pregnancy. These receptors were collected from a female donor with multiple sclerosis, enrolled in a pregnancy study. Both conserved end residues are part of each CDR3.

V gene	J gene	CDR3 protein
TRBV28	TRBJ1-2	CASSSQGRDGYTF
TRBV30	TRBJ1-1	CAWSVQVNTEAFF
TRBV11-2	TRBJ2-2	CASSPRTSELTGELFF
TRBV10-1	TRBJ2-3	CASSRTGVPLTDTQYF
TRBV5-1	TRBJ2-7	CASSFPDGTYEQYF
TRBV7-9	TRBJ2-5	CASSPLAGGPKETQYF
TRBV4-1	TRBJ2-1	CASSHDRDNEQFF
TRBV7-9	TRBJ1-5	CASSLGTGGQNQPQHF
TRBV6-5	TRBJ1-4	CASRPTGGLEKLFF
TRBV5-1	TRBJ2-3	CASSLIGTDTQYF
TRBV2	TRBJ1-1	CATRTARSTEAFF
TRBV19	TRBJ1-1	CASSQDRDREAFF
TRBV4-3	TRBJ2-1	CASSYGTISYNEQFF
TRBV2	TRBJ2-1	CATTEGLAGNNEQFF
TRBV18	TRBJ2-1	CASSPTGENEQFF
TRBV4-2	TRBJ1-6	CASSQDRVSPLHF
TRBV5-6	TRBJ1-4	CASSWGQLREKLFF
TRBV6-5	TRBJ2-7	CASSSLHRGGSYEQYF
TRBV28	TRBJ1-2	CASTLGGSHGYTF
TRBV5-4	TRBJ2-1	CASSSRDRADEQFF
TRBV5-1	TRBJ2-7	CASSTGTGRYEQYF
TRBV7-9	TRBJ2-5	CASSISDRGGETQYF
TRBV27	TRBJ2-1	CATRRGYAYNEQFF
TRBV27	TRBJ2-3	CASSLVAPRGGTDTQYF
TRBV4-3	TRBJ2-7	CASSRWGGQGGPGDEQYF
TRBV27	TRBJ1-2	CASRLTGDGGYTF
TRBV2	TRBJ1-4	CASSEALGGSPTNEKLFF
TRBV7-6	TRBJ1-2	CASSATGYGYTF
TRBV7-3	TRBJ2-1	CASSLTSGGNEQFF
TRBV4-1	TRBJ2-1	CASSQRLRGGQGALSSYNEQFF
TRBV7-2	TRBJ2-4	CASSMRGPFQYF
TRBV4-3	TRBJ2-7	CASSQVLGGNEQYF
TRBV7-2	TRBJ2-7	CASSRLAGDYEQYF
TRBV30	TRBJ2-5	CAWRRLGTDPQETQYF
TRBV10-3	TRBJ2-1	CAISSQRGLNNEQFF
TRBV4-1	TRBJ2-1	CASSQLGTADYNEQFF
TRBV5-1	TRBJ1-2	CASSSTGPGNGYTF
TRBV7-2	TRBJ1-2	CASSYDSNYGYTF
TRBV29-1	TRBJ1-1	CSVEQENTEAFF
TRBV5-6	TRBJ1-2	CASSLEATGDSGYTF
TRBV5-1	TRBJ1-1	CASSPSGQRRTEAFF
TRBV7-8	TRBJ2-3	CASRPGGKADTQYF
TRBV11-3	TRBJ2-7	CASSLGGDLAHEQYF
TRBV4-1	TRBJ2-1	CASSQYKIRGLAGGPLDEQFF
TRBV6-5	TRBJ1-6	CASSPNNSPLHF
TRBV30	TRBJ1-1	CAWSVLVSGTEAFF
TRBV5-4	TRBJ2-1	CASSLPPFRGLAGGNEQFF
TRBV6-1	TRBJ2-2	CASSELAGGHGELFF
TRBV27	TRBJ2-3	CASSFGRGAQSTQYF
TRBV15	TRBJ1-1	CATSRAFRGTEAFF
TRBV18	TRBJ1-1	CASSPGDRDLNTEAFF
TRBV4-2	TRBJ2-5	CASSRSGGVQETQYF
TRBV9	TRBJ2-1	CASSSRDRIFEQFF
TRBV25-1	TRBJ2-5	CASSAASGPQETQYF
TRBV7-9	TRBJ2-2	CASSPRGVYTGELFF
TRBV27	TRBJ2-2	CASSFWLAGDSTGELFF
TRBV2	TRBJ2-1	CASSEGQGAYNEQFF
TRBV7-9	TRBJ1-6	CASSLGQDVHF
TRBV2	TRBJ2-7	CASSVRSTMQEQYF
TRBV7-2	TRBJ2-1	CASSLDWRASGGYNEQFF